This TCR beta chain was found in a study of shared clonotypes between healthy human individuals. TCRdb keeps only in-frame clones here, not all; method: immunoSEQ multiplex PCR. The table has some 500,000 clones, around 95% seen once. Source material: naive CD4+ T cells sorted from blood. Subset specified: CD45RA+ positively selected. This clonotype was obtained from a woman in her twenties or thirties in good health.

This chain's CDR3 is CASSQREAGELFF. CDR3 in DNA: TGTGCCAGCAGCCAAAGGGAAGCCGGGGAGCTGTTTTTT. The chain couples TRBV11-2 to TRBJ2-2; D is ambiguous. Trimming took 5 bases from V and 6 from J, leaving 10 bases between them. Per the germline V gene, CDR1 is SGHAT and CDR2 is FQNNGV. The CDR3 spans 13 residues. Based on the CDR3 plus reference TRBV11-2 and TRBJ2-2, the full variable domain is EAGVAQSPRYKIIEKRQSVAFWCNPISGHATLYWYQQILGQGPKLLIQFQNNGVVDDSQLPKDRFSAERLKGVDSTLKIQPAKLEDSAVYLCASSQREAGELFFGEGSRLTVL.